These T cell receptor beta chains were read from a single sample in a study of T cell responses to AZD1222 COVID-19 vaccine. Sequencing was performed with immunoSEQ multiplex PCR; in TCRdb, only in-frame clones are kept and a portion is missing. This table has 150,000 to 170,000 clones, about 86% appearing once. Sequences were derived from peripheral blood, sampled on day 0 of MenACWY control vaccination. The receptor set was obtained from an adult in good health. Both conserved end residues are part of each CDR3. The D gene is left open where the match is weak. Only part of the rows carry a size: once, few, many, or a class if the clone is expanded.

d_call	j_call	cdr3_length	v_call	clone_size	cdr3_aa	cdr3_nt
TRBD1	TRBJ2-2	15	TRBV9	NA	CASSAQGANTGELFF	TGTGCCAGCAGCGCACAGGGGGCGAACACCGGGGAGCTGTTTTTT
TRBD1	TRBJ2-3	16	TRBV7-2	NA	CASSSTGVSRTDTQYF	TGTGCCAGCAGCTCTACAGGGGTATCCCGCACAGATACGCAGTATTTT
NA	TRBJ1-3	15	TRBV6-1	NA	CASSDQGFSGNTIYF	TGTGCCAGCAGTGACCAGGGCTTTTCTGGAAACACCATATATTTT
NA	TRBJ2-7	14	TRBV6-5	NA	CASSPRGTTYEQYF	TGTGCCAGCAGTCCCCGCGGGACGACCTACGAGCAGTACTTC
TRBD2	TRBJ2-2	15	TRBV5-4	NA	CASSLAGVRAGELFF	TGTGCCAGCAGCCTAGCGGGAGTGCGAGCCGGGGAGCTGTTTTTT
TRBD1	TRBJ1-4	20	TRBV19	NA	CASTAAGDSAFHLRNEKLFF	TGTGCCAGTACCGCCGCGGGGGACAGCGCTTTTCACCTACGTAATGAAAAACTGTTTTTT
TRBD2	TRBJ2-2	17	TRBV7-2	NA	CASSLRSGGLGTGELFF	TGTGCCAGCAGCTTACGGTCGGGGGGGCTAGGCACCGGGGAGCTGTTTTTT
NA	TRBJ1-1	15	TRBV18	NA	CASSLAGLLNTEAFF	TGTGCCAGCTCACTCGCGGGCCTGTTGAACACTGAAGCTTTCTTT
NA	TRBJ1-4	15	TRBV28	few	CASSGADSVNEKLFF	TGTGCCAGCAGTGGGGCCGACAGCGTCAATGAAAAACTGTTTTTT
NA	TRBJ1-3	15	TRBV19	NA	CASSTPTGLGNTIYF	TGTGCCAGTAGTACCCCGACCGGGCTTGGAAACACCATATATTTT
TRBD1	TRBJ2-1	13	TRBV6-5	NA	CASDRGTYNEQFF	TGTGCCAGCGACAGGGGCACCTACAATGAGCAGTTCTTC
NA	TRBJ2-6	15	TRBV6-5	NA	CASSRPGTGANVLTF	TGTGCCAGCAGTCGTCCAGGGACAGGGGCCAACGTCCTGACTTTC
NA	TRBJ2-7	14	TRBV30	NA	CAGGRDYLSYEQYF	TGTGCCGGGGGCCGGGACTACCTCTCCTACGAGCAGTACTTC
NA	TRBJ2-2	12	TRBV6-5	once	CASSHFTGELFF	TGTGCCAGCAGTCATTTCACCGGGGAGCTGTTTTTT
NA	TRBJ1-1	14	TRBV3-1/TRBV3-2	NA	CASSQGGVNTEAFF	TGTGCCAGCAGCCAAGGGGGCGTGAACACTGAAGCTTTCTTT
NA	TRBJ1-1	13	TRBV2	NA	CASKAFLNTEAFF	TGTGCCAGCAAAGCCTTTCTGAACACTGAAGCTTTCTTT
NA	TRBJ1-1	14	TRBV6-2/TRBV6-3	NA	CASSSHTGNTEAFF	TGTGCCAGCAGTAGCCACACAGGAAACACTGAAGCTTTCTTT
NA	TRBJ1-1	11	TRBV6-5	few	CASSRSTEAFF	TGTGCCAGCAGTCGTTCGACTGAAGCTTTCTTT
NA	TRBJ2-7	11	TRBV7-9	NA	CASRLGPEQYF	TGTGCCAGCCGACTAGGTCCCGAGCAGTACTTC
TRBD2	TRBJ2-1	15	TRBV19	NA	CASSTAASGRREQFF	TGTGCCAGTAGTACCGCCGCTAGCGGGAGACGTGAGCAGTTCTTC
NA	TRBJ1-4	14	TRBV18	NA	CASSPDGGRVELFF	TGTGCCAGCTCACCCGACGGAGGTCGGGTGGAACTGTTTTTT
NA	TRBJ1-1	14	TRBV6-2/TRBV6-3	NA	CASSYTRGNTEAFF	TGTGCCAGCAGTTACACCAGGGGGAACACTGAAGCTTTCTTT